These 10 T cell receptor beta chains originate from one sample sequenced in a study of vaccination and CD4 T cells after COVID-19. The treatment: roughly nine-day PBMC culture with coronavirus spike peptide pools or control peptides (ViraFEST assay). Cultured CD4+ T-cell DNA underwent Oncomine TCR Beta short-read sequencing. TCRdb itself ran the PCR reads through MiXCR, one entry per CDR3 protein. The table lists over 15,000 distinct CDR3 sequences, roughly 50% of them singletons, with 10% in the top ten. Their antigens are not known. The sample in question was CD4+ T cells from blood, cultured in vitro, obtained before SARS-CoV-2 vaccination. The receptors stem from a human donor who had recovered from COVID-19.

The sample holds a few counts of this clonotype. The rearrangement links TRBV7-2 to TRBJ1-1; TRBD1 might be the D (5 bases). The germline V and J ends were trimmed by 5 bases and 6 bases, with 16 bases remaining between them. Looked up from germline, CDR1 is SGHTA and CDR2 is FQGNSA. The CDR3 sequence is 14 residues long. CDR3 region: CASSPRPGGAEAFF. The CDR3, as DNA: TGTGCCAGCAGCCCCAGACCCGGGGGGGCTGAAGCTTTCTTT.

The J gene is TRBJ2-5, the V gene TRBV20-1; TRBD1 is a possible D gene (6 bases). This CDR3 has 12 amino acids. The V and J ends lost 8 bases and 2 bases respectively, with 12 bases between them. Per germline, CDR1 DFQATT and CDR2 SNEGSKA (reference sequence). The CDR3 DNA is TGCAGTCTCACTAGGGGGCAAGAGACCCAGTACTTC. Amino acids: CSLTRGQETQYF.

This clonotype was seen more than once but under ten times. The chain uses TRBV20-1 and TRBJ2-1; D perhaps matches TRBD1 (5 bases). The CDR3 runs to 15 residues. Germline V lookup: CDR1 DFQATT, CDR2 SNEGSKA (reference sequence). Between the trimmed V and J ends, which lost 1 base and 9 bases, there was a span of 19 bases. The CDR3 loop reads CSARVPGLDSAEQFF. CDR3 DNA: TGCAGTGCTAGAGTACCAGGGCTTGACTCGGCTGAGCAGTTCTTC.

V gene TRBV7-9 combines with J gene TRBJ2-5, with 11 bases fitting TRBD2. CDR3 length: 15 amino acids. CDR1 SEHNR and CDR2 FQNEAQ come from the germline V gene (reference sequence). J was trimmed by 1 base and V by 4 bases; bases with no gene match: 2. The DNA for the CDR3 is TGTGCCAGCAGCTATAGCGGGAGGGCCCAAGAGACCCAGTACTTC. Translation gives CASSYSGRAQETQYF.

The V and J genes are TRBV10-3 and TRBJ1-1; perhaps TRBD1 as D (6 bases). Trimming took 4 bases from V and 5 from J, leaving 14 bases between them. This CDR3 spans 14 amino acids. The germline CDR1 and CDR2 sequences are ENHRY and SYGVKD. CDR3 protein: CAISGQDTRTEAFF. The CDR3 DNA reads as TGTGCCATCAGTGGACAGGATACGAGGACTGAAGCTTTCTTT.

The chain joins TRBV10-1 to TRBJ2-1, with a weak D call TRBD2 (6 bases). This CDR3 comprises 16 residues. V lost 0 bases and J lost 3, with 12 bases in between. Germline V gene data show CDR1 as WNHNN and CDR2 as SYGVQD (reference sequence). The CDR3 DNA follows: TGCGCCAGCAGTGAGTCAACGGGAGTAGGCTACAATGAGCAGTTCTTC. This sequence encodes CASSESTGVGYNEQFF.

The V call is TRBV27, the J call TRBJ1-5; no reliable D call. V was shortened by 9 bases and J by 6 bases, with 12 bases between the two germline ends. Germline V gene lookup returns CDR1 MNHEY and CDR2 SMNVEV (reference sequence). The CDR3 length is 12 residues. Written as DNA, the CDR3 is TGTGCCAGTGGGAGAGGTCTTCAGCCCCAGCATTTT. Protein product: CASGRGLQPQHF.

This clonotype appeared a single time. The V call is TRBV30, the J call TRBJ1-2; D is unresolved. The CDR3 sequence is 13 residues long. The germline CDR1 and CDR2 sequences are GTSNPN and SVGIG (reference sequence). The V end lost 0 bases, the J end lost 8 bases, and 13 bases lay between the germline ends. For the CDR3, the DNA is TGTGCCTGGAGTGTAGGGAACATTTGGGGCTACACCTTC. Its protein product is CAWSVGNIWGYTF.

CDR3 sequence: CASSEAGSYEQYF. The DNA for the CDR3 is TGTGCCAGCAGTGAAGCGGGATCCTACGAGCAGTACTTC. V usage is TRBV6-1 and J usage is TRBJ2-7; D unclear. CDR1 is MNHNS, CDR2 SASEGT, per germline. The V and J ends lost 0 bases and 1 base respectively, with 4 bases between them. The CDR3 sequence is 13 residues long.

The chain links TRBV15 to TRBJ2-3, with 15 bases lining up with TRBD2. J gave up 1 base and V 2 bases, and 4 bases lay outside the gene matches. The germline V gene has CDR1 LNHNV and CDR2 YYDKDF (reference sequence). The CDR3 has 18 amino acids. The CDR3, as DNA: TGTGCCACCAGCAGAAGGACTAGCGGGAGGGCCGGCACAGATACGCAGTATTTT. Amino acids: CATSRRTSGRAGTDTQYF.